This T cell receptor beta chain was retrieved from a study of OX40 agonist ivuxolimab in advanced cancers. Findings and caveats of the study: The CD4+ and CD8+ T cells in the blood had expanded clonally by week 6 at 0.1 to 3.0 mg/kg. Patients who responded partially at 0.1-3.0 mg/kg showed clonal expansion ranking among the lowest. Normalized expansion of T-cell clones was also low for some nonresponders. In general, CD8+ T cells held more expanded clones than CD4+ did, on average.

As concerns this clone: What it binds is not known.

Clones were read by immunoSEQ multiplex PCR, and TCRdb kept only the in-frame ones, dropping some. Of fewer than 25,000 clones in the sample, about 83% were seen once. Sequences were derived from CD4+ or CD8+ T cells sorted from blood, sampled in a trial of the OX40 agonist ivuxolimab. This TCR was recovered from an adult with an advanced solid tumor such as melanoma, head and neck, liver or kidney cancer.

CDR3 loop: CASSPSLGGLTDTQYF. In DNA, the CDR3 is TGTGCCAGCAGCCCTAGTTTAGGGGGACTCACAGATACGCAGTATTTT. This chain uses TRBV7-9 with TRBJ2-3; D tentatively reads TRBD1 or TRBD2 (6 bases each). This CDR3 region has 16 residues. The V gene's germline CDR1 is SEHNR and CDR2 FQNEAQ (reference sequence). Between the trimmed V and J ends, which lost 5 bases and 2 bases, there was a span of 17 bases. The full variable domain, its missing parts supplied by reference TRBV7-9 and TRBJ2-3, is DTGVSQNPRHKITKRGQNVTFRCDPISEHNRLYWYRQTLGQGPEFLTYFQNEAQLEKSRLLSDRFSAERPKGSFSTLEIQRTEQGDSAMYLCASSPSLGGLTDTQYFGPGTRLTVL.